This paragraph covers one TCR beta chain sequence. What it binds is not known. This entry comes from a study of OX40 agonist ivuxolimab in advanced cancers. Looking at the study overall: Patients in dose escalation had liver, melanoma, kidney or head and neck cancers. Three partial responders included one hepatocellular carcinoma patient and two cutaneous melanoma patients. Study conclusions and caveats: Part of the nonresponder group also had normalized T-cell clonal expansion that was low. At doses 0.1 to 3.0 mg/kg, CD4+ and CD8+ clones expanded.

Assay used: immunoSEQ multiplex PCR; TCRdb lists only in-frame clones, some missing. The repertoire has fewer than 120,000 clones, approximately 89% of them found once; the top ten carry approximately 0.29%. V was cut by 3 bases and J by 9 bases, with 12 bases left in between. The germline gives CDR1 GTSNPN, CDR2 SVGIG (reference sequence). The CDR3 covers 12 residues. The sample consisted of CD4+ or CD8+ T cells sorted from blood, taken in a trial of the OX40 agonist ivuxolimab. V and J are TRBV30 and TRBJ2-1; the D gene could be TRBD1 or TRBD2 (5 bases each). The receptor's source is an adult with an advanced solid tumor such as melanoma, head and neck, liver or kidney cancer. In DNA, the CDR3 is TGTGCCTGGAGGACCGGGGCCAGTGAGCAGTTCTTC. It is translated as CAWRTGASEQFF.